These 18 T cell receptor beta chains were all obtained from the same sample, sequenced in a study of blood T cell repertoires in COVID-19. Libraries were prepared by immunoSEQ multiplex PCR; TCRdb keeps only in-frame clonotypes and omits some of them. The sample has roughly 310,000 clones, 89% seen once. Input material: PBMCs or T cells enriched from blood (not recorded which). These receptor sequences come from a woman aged 40 to 50 who had recovered from COVID-19.

With respect to this clone: At the DNA level, this CDR3 is encoded by other sequences in the same sample as well. Written as DNA, the CDR3 is TGTGCCATCAGTGAGTCGGGTCAGGGCTCCTACGAGCAGTACTTC. Translation: CAISESGQGSYEQYF. This chain uses TRBV10-3 with TRBJ2-7, with a possible D match to TRBD1 (5 bases). Trimming removed 0 bases at V and 0 bases at J, with 9 bases between. CDR1 is ENHRY, CDR2 SYGVKD, per germline. The CDR3 sequence is 15 residues long.

The chain carries TRBV7-8 and TRBJ2-1; 7 bases are a match to TRBD2. The germline V gene has CDR1 SGHVS and CDR2 FQNEAQ. This CDR3 has 15 residues. V gave up 6 bases and J gave up 0 bases; unmatched junction bases: 5. The CDR3 DNA follows: TGTGCCAGCAGACAGCGGGATCGCTCCTACAATGAGCAGTTCTTC. Protein product: CASRQRDRSYNEQFF.

This clone came up a few times. The chain has TRBV24-1 and TRBJ2-7; perhaps TRBD1 as D (5 bases). The V gene lost 7 bases and the J gene lost 5 bases, with 14 bases spanning the gap. The germline CDR1 and CDR2 sequences are KGHDR and SFDVKD. The CDR3 length is 13 residues. In DNA form, the CDR3 reads TGTGCCACCAGCCAGGGCGCTTTTGACGAGCAGTACTTC. This translates into CATSQGAFDEQYF.

This rearrangement joins TRBV7-2 to TRBJ2-7; possibly TRBD1 for D (6 bases). V dropped 6 bases and J dropped 2 bases, with 11 bases sitting between them. The CDR3 is made up of 13 amino acids. Germline lookup yields CDR1 SGHTA and CDR2 FQGNSA. CDR3 nucleotide sequence: TGTGCCAGCAGGTTACAGGGAACCTACGAGCAGTACTTC. Its translation is CASRLQGTYEQYF. Together with reference TRBV7-2 and TRBJ2-7, the CDR3 gives the full variable domain: GAGVSQSPSNKVTEKGKDVELRCDPISGHTALYWYRQSLGQGLEFLIYFQGNSAPDKSGLPSDRFSAERTGGSVSTLTIQRTQQEDSAVYLCASRLQGTYEQYFGPGTRLTVT.

The chain recombines TRBV9 with TRBJ2-5; tentative D call: TRBD1 (8 bases). V dropped 4 bases and J dropped 5 bases, with 18 bases sitting between them. Germline CDR1 and CDR2: SGDLS and YYNGEE. The CDR3 length is 15 residues. The CDR3 DNA follows: TGTGCCAGCAGCTGGACAGGGTGGGAGGGGGAGACCCAGTACTTC. This codes for CASSWTGWEGETQYF.

This clone was recorded only once. This chain joins TRBV10-1 and TRBJ2-1; D unresolved. Germline assignment: CDR1 WNHNN and CDR2 SYGVQD (reference sequence). This CDR3 has 12 residues. The V gene lost 5 bases and the J gene lost 5 bases, with 7 bases spanning the gap. CDR3 in amino acids: CASSRSNNEQFF. In DNA, the CDR3 is TGCGCCAGCAGTCGGAGTAACAATGAGCAGTTCTTC.

The rearrangement uses TRBV4-2 and TRBJ1-5; the match to TRBD1 covers 7 bases. The CDR3 spans 17 residues. Germline V gene sequence: CDR1 LGHNA, CDR2 YNFKEQ. Germline trimming cut 0 bases from V and 0 bases from J; bases unmatched to any gene: 5. The CDR3 here is CASSQESRGNSNQPQHF. The CDR3 DNA follows: TGTGCCAGCAGCCAAGAGTCCAGGGGGAATAGCAATCAGCCCCAGCATTTT.

The V call is TRBV6-5, the J call TRBJ1-1; D is uncertain. The CDR3 extends over 12 amino acids. Between the trimmed V and J ends, which lost 5 bases and 6 bases, there was a span of 10 bases. Germline V lookup: CDR1 MNHEY, CDR2 SVGAGI. CDR3 sequence reads: CASSRNGAEAFF. CDR3 DNA: TGTGCCAGCAGTCGAAACGGGGCTGAAGCTTTCTTT.

The CDR3: CASSGISRGAGGLTDTQYF. The CDR3 DNA follows: TGCGCCAGCAGTGGAATTTCCCGCGGAGCGGGGGGCTTAACAGATACGCAGTATTTT. The chain carries TRBV10-1 and TRBJ2-3, with TRBD2 matching over 9 bases. The CDR3 is 19 amino acids. Trimming took 4 bases from V and 3 from J; bases not matched to a gene: 17. The V gene's germline CDR1 is WNHNN and CDR2 SYGVQD (reference sequence).

The CDR3: CASSYPAGVPTDTQYF. The CDR3 DNA reads as TGTGCCAGCAGTTATCCAGCGGGAGTACCCACAGATACGCAGTATTTT. The chain combines TRBV6-5 with TRBJ2-3; 8 bases are shared with TRBD2. The J segment lost 2 bases and the V segment lost 3 bases, leaving 7 bases of the junction unmatched. The germline V gene encodes CDR1 MNHEY and CDR2 SVGAGI. This CDR3 region has 16 residues.

The J gene is TRBJ2-5, the V gene TRBV27; no clear D gene. The CDR3 consists of 13 residues. The V end lost 0 bases, the J end lost 1 base, and 3 bases lay between the germline ends. Germline CDR1 MNHEY, CDR2 SMNVEV (reference sequence). The CDR3 DNA is TGTGCCAGCAGTTTATCCTTCCAAGAGACCCAGTACTTC. Residues: CASSLSFQETQYF.

This chain links TRBV6-2 or TRBV6-3 with TRBJ2-1, with D unresolved. Germline values: CDR1 MNHEY, CDR2 SVGEGT. V dropped 0 bases and J dropped 9 bases, with 9 bases sitting between them. The CDR3 contains 13 residues. The CDR3 loop is CASSYSIYGEQFF. CDR3 DNA sequence: TGTGCCAGCAGTTACTCGATTTACGGTGAGCAGTTCTTC.

This chain joins TRBV19 and TRBJ2-5; D is unresolved. Between the trimmed V and J ends, which lost 0 bases and 2 bases, there was a span of 10 bases. The CDR3 totals 15 residues. CDR1 is LNHDA and CDR2 is SQIVND in the germline V gene (reference sequence). CDR3 residues: CASSIDWAGQETQYF. For the CDR3, the DNA is TGTGCCAGTAGTATAGATTGGGCAGGACAAGAGACCCAGTACTTC.

The V gene is TRBV29-1, the J gene TRBJ1-2, with 11 positions matching TRBD1. The ends lost 6 bases at V and 8 bases at J; junction bases unmatched: 5. The CDR3 totals 12 residues. Germline V gene sequence: CDR1 SQVTM, CDR2 ANQGSEA. CDR3: CSVGQGDRGYTF. The CDR3 DNA follows: TGCAGCGTGGGACAGGGGGATCGGGGCTACACCTTC.

This clone was recorded only once. The chain has TRBV12-3 or TRBV12-4 and TRBJ2-7; 12 positions match TRBD2. This CDR3 region has 13 residues. Trimming at V came to 3 bases and at J to 12 bases, leaving 6 bases not matched to a gene. The CDR3 protein is CASSFTGLAGPYF. The CDR3 bases are TGTGCCAGCAGTTTCACGGGACTAGCGGGCCCGTACTTC.

The chain joins TRBV28 to TRBJ2-7; D is ambiguous. This CDR3 contains 16 residues. V was pared by 3 bases and J by 0 bases, with 15 bases between. Germline lookup yields CDR1 MDHEN and CDR2 SYDVKM. The CDR3, as DNA: TGTGCCAGCAGTTTCCCTCTTGTGGCTAGCTCCTACGAGCAGTACTTC. As protein: CASSFPLVASSYEQYF.

V and J are TRBV2 and TRBJ2-1; TRBD1 aligns across 8 bases. CDR1 is SNHLY, CDR2 FYNNEI, per germline. After removal of 6 bases from V and 8 bases from J, the junction contained 9 bases not matched to a gene. The CDR3 length is 14 residues. Here the CDR3 reads CASSDDRGIDEQFF. The CDR3 DNA sequence: TGTGCCAGCAGCGATGACAGGGGTATTGATGAGCAGTTCTTC. The full variable domain, in which reference TRBV2 and TRBJ2-1 provide the parts outside the CDR3, is EPEVTQTPSHQVTQMGQEVILRCVPISNHLYFYWYRQILGQKVEFLVSFYNNEISEKSEIFDDQFSVERPDGSNFTLKIRSTKLEDSAMYFCASSDDRGIDEQFFGPGTRLTVL.

The J gene is TRBJ2-1, the V gene TRBV27, with D unclear. V was cut by 6 bases and J by 4 bases, with 4 bases left in between. CDR3 length: 11 amino acids. Germline V CDR1 and CDR2: MNHEY, SMNVEV (reference sequence). CDR3 region: CASRTYNEQFF. The CDR3, as DNA: TGTGCCAGCAGGACTTACAATGAGCAGTTCTTC.